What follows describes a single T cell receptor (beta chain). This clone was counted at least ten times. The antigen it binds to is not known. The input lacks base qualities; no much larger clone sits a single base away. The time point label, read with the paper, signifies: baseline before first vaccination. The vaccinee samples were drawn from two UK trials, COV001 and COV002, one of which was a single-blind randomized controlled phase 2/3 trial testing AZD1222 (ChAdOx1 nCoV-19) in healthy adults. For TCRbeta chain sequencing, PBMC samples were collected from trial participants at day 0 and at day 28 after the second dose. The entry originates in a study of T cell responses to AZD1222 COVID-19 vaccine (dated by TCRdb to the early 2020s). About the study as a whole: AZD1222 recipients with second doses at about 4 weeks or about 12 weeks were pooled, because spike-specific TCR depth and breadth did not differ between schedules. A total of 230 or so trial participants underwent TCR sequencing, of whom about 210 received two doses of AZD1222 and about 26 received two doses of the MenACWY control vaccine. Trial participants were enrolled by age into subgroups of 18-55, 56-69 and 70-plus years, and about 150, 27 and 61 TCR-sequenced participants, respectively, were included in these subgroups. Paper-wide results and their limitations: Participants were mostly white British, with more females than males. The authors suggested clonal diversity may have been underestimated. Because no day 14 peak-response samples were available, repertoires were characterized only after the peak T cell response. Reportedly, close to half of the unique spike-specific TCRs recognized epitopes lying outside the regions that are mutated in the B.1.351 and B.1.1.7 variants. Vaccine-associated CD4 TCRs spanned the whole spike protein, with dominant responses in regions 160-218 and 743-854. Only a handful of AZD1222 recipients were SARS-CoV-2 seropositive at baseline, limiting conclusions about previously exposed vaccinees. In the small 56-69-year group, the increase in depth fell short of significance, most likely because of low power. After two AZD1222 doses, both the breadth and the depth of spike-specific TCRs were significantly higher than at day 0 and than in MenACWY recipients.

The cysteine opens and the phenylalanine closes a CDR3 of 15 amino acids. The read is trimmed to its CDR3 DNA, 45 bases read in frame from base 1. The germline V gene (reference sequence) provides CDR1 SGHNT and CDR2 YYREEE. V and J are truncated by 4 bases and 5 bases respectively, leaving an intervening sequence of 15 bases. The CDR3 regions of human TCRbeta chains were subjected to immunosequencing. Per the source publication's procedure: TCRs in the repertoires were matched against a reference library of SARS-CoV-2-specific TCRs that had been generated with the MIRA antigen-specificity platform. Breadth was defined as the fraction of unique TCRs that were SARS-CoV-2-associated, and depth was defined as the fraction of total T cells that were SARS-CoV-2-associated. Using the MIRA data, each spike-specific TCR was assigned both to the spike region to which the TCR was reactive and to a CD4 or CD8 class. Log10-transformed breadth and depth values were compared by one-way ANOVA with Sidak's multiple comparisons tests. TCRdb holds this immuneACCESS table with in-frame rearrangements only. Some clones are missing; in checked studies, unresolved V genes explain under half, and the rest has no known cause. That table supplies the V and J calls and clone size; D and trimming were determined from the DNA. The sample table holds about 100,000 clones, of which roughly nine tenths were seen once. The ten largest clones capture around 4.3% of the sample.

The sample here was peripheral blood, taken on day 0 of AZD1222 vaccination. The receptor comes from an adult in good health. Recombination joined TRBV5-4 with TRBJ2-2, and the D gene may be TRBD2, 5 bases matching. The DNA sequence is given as TGTGCCAGCAGCGAGAGCACTAGATATACCGGGGAGCTGTTTTTT. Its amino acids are CASSESTRYTGELFF.